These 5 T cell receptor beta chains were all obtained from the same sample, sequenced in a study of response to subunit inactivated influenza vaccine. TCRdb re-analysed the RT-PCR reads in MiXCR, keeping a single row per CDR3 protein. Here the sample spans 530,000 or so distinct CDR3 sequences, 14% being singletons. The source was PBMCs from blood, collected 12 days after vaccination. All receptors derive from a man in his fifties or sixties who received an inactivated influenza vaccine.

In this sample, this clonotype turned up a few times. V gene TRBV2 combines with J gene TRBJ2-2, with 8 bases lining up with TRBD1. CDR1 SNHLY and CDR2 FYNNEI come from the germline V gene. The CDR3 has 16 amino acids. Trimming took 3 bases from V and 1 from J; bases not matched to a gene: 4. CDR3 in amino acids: CASSDRTGLNTGELFF. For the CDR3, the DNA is TGTGCCAGCAGTGACAGGACAGGGTTGAACACCGGGGAGCTGTTTTTT.

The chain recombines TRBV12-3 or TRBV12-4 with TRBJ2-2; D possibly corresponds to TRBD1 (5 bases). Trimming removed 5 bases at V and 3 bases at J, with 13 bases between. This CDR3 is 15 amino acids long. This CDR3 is CASSPRQSYTGELFF. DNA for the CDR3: TGTGCCAGCAGTCCTCGACAGAGCTACACCGGGGAGCTGTTTTTT.

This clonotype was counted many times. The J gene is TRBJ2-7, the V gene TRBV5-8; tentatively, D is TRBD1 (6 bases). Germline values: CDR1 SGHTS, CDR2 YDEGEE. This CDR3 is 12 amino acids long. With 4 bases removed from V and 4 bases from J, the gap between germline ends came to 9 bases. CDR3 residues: CASSRTEYEQYF. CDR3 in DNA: TGTGCCAGCAGCAGGACAGAGTACGAGCAGTACTTC.

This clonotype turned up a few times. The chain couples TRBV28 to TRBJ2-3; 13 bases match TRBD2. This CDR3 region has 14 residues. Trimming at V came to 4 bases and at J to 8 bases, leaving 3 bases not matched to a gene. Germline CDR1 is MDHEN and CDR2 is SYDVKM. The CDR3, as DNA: TGTGCCAGCAGTTCCGGGACTAGCGGGACTACGCAGTATTTT. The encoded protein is CASSSGTSGTTQYF.

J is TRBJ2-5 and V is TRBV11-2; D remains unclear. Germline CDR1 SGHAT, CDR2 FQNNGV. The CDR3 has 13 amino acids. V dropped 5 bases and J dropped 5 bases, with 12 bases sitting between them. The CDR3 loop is CASSQAARETQYF. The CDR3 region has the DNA TGTGCCAGCAGCCAAGCCGCTCGGGAGACCCAGTACTTC.